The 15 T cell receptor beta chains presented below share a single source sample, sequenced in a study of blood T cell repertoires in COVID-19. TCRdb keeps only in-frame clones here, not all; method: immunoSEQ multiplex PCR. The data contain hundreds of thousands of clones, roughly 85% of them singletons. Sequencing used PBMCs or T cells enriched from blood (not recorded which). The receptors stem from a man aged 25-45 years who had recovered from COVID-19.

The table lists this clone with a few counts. CDR3 in amino acids: CSVQKSSYEQYF. The CDR3 DNA is TGCAGCGTTCAGAAAAGCTCCTACGAGCAGTACTTC. The rearrangement uses TRBV29-1 and TRBJ2-7; D not certain. The V end was cut by 5 bases, the J end by 0 bases, with 8 bases between. CDR3 size: 12 residues. Germline V lookup: CDR1 SQVTM, CDR2 ANQGSEA.

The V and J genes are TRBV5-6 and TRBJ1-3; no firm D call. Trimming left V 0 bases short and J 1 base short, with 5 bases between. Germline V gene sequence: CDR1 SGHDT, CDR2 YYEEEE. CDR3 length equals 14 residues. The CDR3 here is CASSLGASGNTIYF. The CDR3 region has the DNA TGTGCCAGCAGCTTGGGAGCGTCTGGAAACACCATATATTTT.

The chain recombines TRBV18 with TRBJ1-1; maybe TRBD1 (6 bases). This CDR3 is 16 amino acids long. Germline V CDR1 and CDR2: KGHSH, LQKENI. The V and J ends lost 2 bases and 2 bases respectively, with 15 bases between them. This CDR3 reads CASSPRIWGQNTEAFF. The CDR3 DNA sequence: TGTGCCAGCTCACCAAGGATCTGGGGGCAAAACACTGAAGCTTTCTTT.

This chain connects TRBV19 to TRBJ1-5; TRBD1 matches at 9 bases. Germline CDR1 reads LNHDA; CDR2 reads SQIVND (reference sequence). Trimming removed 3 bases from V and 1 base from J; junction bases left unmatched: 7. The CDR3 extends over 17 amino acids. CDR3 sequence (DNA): TGTGCCAGTAGTATCCCTAACAGGGGGCCAAGCAATCAGCCCCAGCATTTT. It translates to CASSIPNRGPSNQPQHF.

As DNA, the CDR3 is TGCGCCAGCAGCTTTGGTTCAGGGAATGAAAAACTGTTTTTT. Its translation is CASSFGSGNEKLFF. V and J are TRBV5-1 and TRBJ1-4; D might be TRBD1 (5 bases). Germline V gene data show CDR1 as SGHRS and CDR2 as YFSETQ. V lost 2 bases to trimming and J lost 5 bases, with 10 bases between them. The CDR3 has 14 residues.

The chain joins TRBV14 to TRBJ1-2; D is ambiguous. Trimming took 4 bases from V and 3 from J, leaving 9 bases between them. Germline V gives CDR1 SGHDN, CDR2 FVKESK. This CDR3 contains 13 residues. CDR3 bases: TGTGCCAGCAGCCGGGAGGGCGACTATGGCTACACCTTC. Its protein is CASSREGDYGYTF.

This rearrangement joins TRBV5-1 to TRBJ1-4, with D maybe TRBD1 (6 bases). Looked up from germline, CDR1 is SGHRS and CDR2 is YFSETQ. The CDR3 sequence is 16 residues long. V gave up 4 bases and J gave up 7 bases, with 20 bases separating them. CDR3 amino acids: CASSLFPQGGSEKLFF. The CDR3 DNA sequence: TGCGCCAGCAGCCTATTCCCACAGGGCGGTAGTGAAAAACTGTTTTTT.

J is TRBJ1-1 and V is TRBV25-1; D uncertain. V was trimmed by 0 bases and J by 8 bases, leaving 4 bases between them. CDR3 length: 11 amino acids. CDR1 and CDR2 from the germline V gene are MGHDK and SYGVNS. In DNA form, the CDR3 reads TGTGCCAGCAGTGAATACAGGGAAGCTTTCTTT. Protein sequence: CASSEYREAFF.

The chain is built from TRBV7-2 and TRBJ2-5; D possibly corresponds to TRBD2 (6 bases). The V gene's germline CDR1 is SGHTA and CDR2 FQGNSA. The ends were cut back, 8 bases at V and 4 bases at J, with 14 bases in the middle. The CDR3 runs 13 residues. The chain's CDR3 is CASCPGVGETQYF. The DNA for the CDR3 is TGTGCCAGCTGCCCGGGAGTGGGAGAGACCCAGTACTTC.

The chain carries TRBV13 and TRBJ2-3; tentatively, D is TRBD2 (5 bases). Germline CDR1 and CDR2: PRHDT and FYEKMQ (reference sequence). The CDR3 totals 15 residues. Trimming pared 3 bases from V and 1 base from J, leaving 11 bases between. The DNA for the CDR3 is TGTGCCAGCAGCTTGAATCCCGGGGGCACAGATACGCAGTATTTT. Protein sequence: CASSLNPGGTDTQYF.

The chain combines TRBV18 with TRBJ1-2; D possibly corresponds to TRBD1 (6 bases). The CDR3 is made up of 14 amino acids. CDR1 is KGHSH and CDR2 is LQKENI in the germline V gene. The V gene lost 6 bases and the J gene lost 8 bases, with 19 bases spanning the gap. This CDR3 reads CASSSGTFTLGYTF. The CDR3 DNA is TGTGCCAGCTCGTCCGGGACATTCACTTTGGGCTACACCTTC.

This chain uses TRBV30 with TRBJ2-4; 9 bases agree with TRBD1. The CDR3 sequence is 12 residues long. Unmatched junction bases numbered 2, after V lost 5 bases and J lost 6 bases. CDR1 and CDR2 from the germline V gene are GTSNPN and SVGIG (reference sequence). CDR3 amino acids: CAWGGQGNIQYF. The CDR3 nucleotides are TGTGCCTGGGGGGGACAGGGAAACATTCAGTACTTC.

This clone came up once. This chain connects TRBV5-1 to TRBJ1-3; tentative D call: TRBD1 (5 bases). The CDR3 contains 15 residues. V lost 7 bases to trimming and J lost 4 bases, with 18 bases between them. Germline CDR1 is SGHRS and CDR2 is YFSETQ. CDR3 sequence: CASSFAGQDGNTIYF. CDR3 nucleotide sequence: TGCGCCAGCTCCTTCGCGGGGCAGGACGGAAACACCATATATTTT.

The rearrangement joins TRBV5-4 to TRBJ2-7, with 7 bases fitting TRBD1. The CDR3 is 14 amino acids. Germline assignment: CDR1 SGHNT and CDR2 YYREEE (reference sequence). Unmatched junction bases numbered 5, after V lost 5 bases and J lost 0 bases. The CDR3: CASSRGQNSYEQYF. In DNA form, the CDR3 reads TGTGCCAGCAGTAGGGGGCAGAACTCCTACGAGCAGTACTTC.

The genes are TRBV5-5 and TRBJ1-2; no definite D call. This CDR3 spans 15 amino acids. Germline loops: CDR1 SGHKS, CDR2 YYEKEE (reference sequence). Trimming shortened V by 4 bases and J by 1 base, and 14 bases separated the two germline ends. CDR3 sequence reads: CASSLRTDFNYGYTF. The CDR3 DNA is TGTGCCAGCAGCCTCCGGACGGACTTTAACTATGGCTACACCTTC.